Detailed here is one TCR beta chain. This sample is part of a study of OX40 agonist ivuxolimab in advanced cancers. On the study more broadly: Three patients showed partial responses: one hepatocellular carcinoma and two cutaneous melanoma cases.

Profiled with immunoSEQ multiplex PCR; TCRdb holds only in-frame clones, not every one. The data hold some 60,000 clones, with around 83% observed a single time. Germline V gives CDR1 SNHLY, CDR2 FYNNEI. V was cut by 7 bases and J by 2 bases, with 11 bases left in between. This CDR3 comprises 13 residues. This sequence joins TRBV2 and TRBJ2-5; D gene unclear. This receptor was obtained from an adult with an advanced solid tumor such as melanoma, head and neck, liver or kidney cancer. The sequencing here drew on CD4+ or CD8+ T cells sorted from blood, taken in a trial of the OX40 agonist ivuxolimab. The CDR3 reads CASKGPTQETQYF. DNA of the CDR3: TGTGCCAGCAAAGGGCCAACTCAAGAGACCCAGTACTTC.